Below are 9 T cell receptor beta chains sequenced from a single sample in a study of CD8 T cells in ankylosing spondylitis. TCRdb ran MiXCR on the 5' RACE reads and lists one entry per CDR3 protein. The sample has 200,000 or so distinct CDR3 sequences; over 10% are singletons. The sample consisted of blood, either unsorted or a sorted T cell fraction (not recorded which). These receptors originate from a female donor with ankylosing spondylitis or in good health (not recorded which).

In its sample, this clonotype was seen many times. The rearrangement links TRBV30 to TRBJ1-5; possible D gene TRBD1, 6 bases. The CDR3 is 16 amino acids. The germline V gene has CDR1 GTSNPN and CDR2 SVGIG (reference sequence). V lost 1 base and J 3 bases, leaving 16 bases between the germline ends. CDR3 sequence (DNA): TGTGCCTGGAGTGCCTTCCCCCAGGGGAACAATCAGCCCCAGCATTTT. Translating it yields CAWSAFPQGNNQPQHF.

The chain joins TRBV5-1 to TRBJ2-3, with 9 bases aligning to TRBD2. V shed 4 bases and J 4 bases; nucleotides not matched to a gene: 7. The CDR3 totals 15 residues. Germline V gene lookup returns CDR1 SGHRS and CDR2 YFSETQ. The CDR3 bases are TGCGCCAGCAGCGCTAGCGGGGCTCACGCAGATACGCAGTATTTT. Translating gives CASSASGAHADTQYF.

The table lists this clonotype with many counts. The V call is TRBV7-9, the J call TRBJ2-1; D not certain. From germline, CDR1 is SEHNR and CDR2 FQNEAQ (reference sequence). V gave up 4 bases and J gave up 7 bases, with 14 bases separating them. The CDR3 covers 14 residues. CDR3 amino acids: CASSSEMARNEQFF. CDR3 sequence (DNA): TGTGCCAGCAGCTCTGAAATGGCGCGGAATGAGCAGTTCTTC.

This clonotype was counted many times. J is TRBJ1-1 and V is TRBV11-2; D gene uncertain. V lost 3 bases, J lost 0 bases, and 8 bases lay in between. CDR1 SGHAT and CDR2 FQNNGV come from the germline V gene. The CDR3 sequence is 14 residues long. This CDR3 reads CASSFLQMNTEAFF. The CDR3 coding sequence is TGTGCCAGCAGCTTCCTACAGATGAACACTGAAGCTTTCTTT. Using reference TRBV11-2 and TRBJ1-1 for the parts outside the CDR3, the full variable domain is EAGVAQSPRYKIIEKRQSVAFWCNPISGHATLYWYQQILGQGPKLLIQFQNNGVVDDSQLPKDRFSAERLKGVDSTLKIQPAKLEDSAVYLCASSFLQMNTEAFFGQGTRLTVV.

This clonotype appeared many times. The V call is TRBV7-2, the J call TRBJ2-1; 12 positions match TRBD2. The CDR3 loop spans 15 amino acids. Losses at the gene ends were 4 bases for V and 8 bases for J; bases not matched to a gene: 6. Germline loops: CDR1 SGHTA, CDR2 FQGNSA. CDR3 nucleotide sequence: TGTGCCAGCAGCTCACGACTAGCGGGAGTCCATGAGCAGTTCTTC. It is translated as CASSSRLAGVHEQFF. The full variable domain, with the rest looked up from reference TRBV7-2 and TRBJ2-1, is GAGVSQSPSNKVTEKGKDVELRCDPISGHTALYWYRQSLGQGLEFLIYFQGNSAPDKSGLPSDRFSAERTGGSVSTLTIQRTQQEDSAVYLCASSSRLAGVHEQFFGPGTRLTVL.

There are many counts of this clonotype. This chain uses TRBV12-3 or TRBV12-4 with TRBJ2-7, with D uncertain. The CDR3 has 11 residues. The V gene lost 5 bases and the J gene lost 2 bases, with 4 bases spanning the gap. The CDR3 coding sequence is TGTGCCAGCAGTCGGACCTACGAGCAGTACTTC. Translating gives CASSRTYEQYF.

Note on this clonotype: A much more abundant neighbour one base away suggests this may be a read error. V gene TRBV20-1 combines with J gene TRBJ1-6; D might be TRBD1 (5 bases). V was pared by 2 bases and J by 0 bases, with 8 bases between. In germline, CDR1 is DFQATT, CDR2 SNEGSKA (reference sequence). The CDR3 sequence is 15 residues long. The CDR3 region has the DNA TGCAGTGCTAGATGGCAGGGCTCCTATAATTCACCCCTCCACTTT. As protein: CSARWQGSYNSPLHF.

This clonotype was counted many times. The chain uses TRBV4-1 and TRBJ1-6, with 9 bases lining up with TRBD1. There are 15 residues in the CDR3. V was pared by 5 bases and J by 10 bases, with 9 bases of the junction left unmatched. The V gene's germline CDR1 is MGHRA and CDR2 YSYEKL. The CDR3 DNA follows: TGCGCCAGCAGCTATTCCGGGACAGGGAGGTCACCCCTCCACTTT. Residues: CASSYSGTGRSPLHF.

In this sample, this clonotype turned up a few times. The chain links TRBV6-2 or TRBV6-3 to TRBJ2-1; possibly TRBD1 for D (6 bases). V lost 7 bases and J 9 bases, leaving 13 bases between the germline ends. The V gene's germline CDR1 is MNHEY and CDR2 SVGEGT. CDR3 length: 12 residues. The CDR3, as DNA: TGTGCCAGCACTAGAGGGGACACTGAGCAGTTCTTC. Translation gives CASTRGDTEQFF.